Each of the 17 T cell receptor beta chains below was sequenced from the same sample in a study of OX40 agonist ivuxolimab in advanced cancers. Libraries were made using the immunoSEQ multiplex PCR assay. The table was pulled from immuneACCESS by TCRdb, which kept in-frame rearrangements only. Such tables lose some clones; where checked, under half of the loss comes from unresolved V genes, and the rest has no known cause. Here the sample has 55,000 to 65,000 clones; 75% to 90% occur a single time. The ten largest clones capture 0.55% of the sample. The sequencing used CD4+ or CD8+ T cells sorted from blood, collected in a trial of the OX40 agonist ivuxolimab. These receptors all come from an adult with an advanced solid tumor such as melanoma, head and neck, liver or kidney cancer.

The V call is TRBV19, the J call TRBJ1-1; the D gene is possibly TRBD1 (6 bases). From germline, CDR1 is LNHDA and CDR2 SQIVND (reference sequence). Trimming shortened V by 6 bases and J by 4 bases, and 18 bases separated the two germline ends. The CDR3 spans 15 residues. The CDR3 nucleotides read TGTGCCAGTAGCAATGGACAGACCATGAGCACTGAAGCTTTCTTT. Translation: CASSNGQTMSTEAFF.

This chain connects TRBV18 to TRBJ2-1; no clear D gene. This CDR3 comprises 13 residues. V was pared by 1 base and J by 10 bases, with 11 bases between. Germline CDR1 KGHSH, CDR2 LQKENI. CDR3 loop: CASSPLARVEQFF. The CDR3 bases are TGTGCCAGCTCACCACTTGCGAGAGTAGAGCAGTTCTTC.

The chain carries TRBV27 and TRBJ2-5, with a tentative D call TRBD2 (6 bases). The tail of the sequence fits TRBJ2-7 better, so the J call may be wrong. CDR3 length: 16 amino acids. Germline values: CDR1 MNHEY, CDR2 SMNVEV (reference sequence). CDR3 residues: CASSLSRDLSSYEQYF. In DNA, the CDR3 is TGTGCCAGCAGTTTATCAAGGGACTTGAGCTCCTACGAGCAGTACTTC.

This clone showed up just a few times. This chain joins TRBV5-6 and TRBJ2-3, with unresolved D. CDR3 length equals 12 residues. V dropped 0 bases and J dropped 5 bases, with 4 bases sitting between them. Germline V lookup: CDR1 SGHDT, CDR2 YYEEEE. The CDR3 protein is CASSLARDTQYF. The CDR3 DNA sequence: TGTGCCAGCAGCTTGGCAAGAGATACGCAGTATTTT.

The CDR3 region has the DNA TGTGCCAGCAGCCAACATCCACCCCTCCACTTT. Translating it yields CASSQHPPLHF. The rearrangement uses TRBV14 and TRBJ1-6; no firm D call. The ends were cut back, 2 bases at V and 11 bases at J, with 4 bases in the middle. CDR1 SGHDN and CDR2 FVKESK come from the germline V gene. The CDR3 length is 11 residues.

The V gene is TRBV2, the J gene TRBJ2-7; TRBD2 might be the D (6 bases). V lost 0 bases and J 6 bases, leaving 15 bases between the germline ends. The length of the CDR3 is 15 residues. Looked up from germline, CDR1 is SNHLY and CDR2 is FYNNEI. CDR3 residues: CASSEALGVGGEQYF. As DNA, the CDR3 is TGTGCCAGCAGTGAAGCGCTAGGGGTCGGGGGCGAGCAGTACTTC.

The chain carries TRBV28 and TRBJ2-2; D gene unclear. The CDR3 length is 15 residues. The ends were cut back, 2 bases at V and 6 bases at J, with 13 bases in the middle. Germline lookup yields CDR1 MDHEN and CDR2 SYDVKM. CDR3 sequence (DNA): TGTGCCAGCAGTTTACTGCCCGGCGGATCCGGGGAGCTGTTTTTT. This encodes CASSLLPGGSGELFF.

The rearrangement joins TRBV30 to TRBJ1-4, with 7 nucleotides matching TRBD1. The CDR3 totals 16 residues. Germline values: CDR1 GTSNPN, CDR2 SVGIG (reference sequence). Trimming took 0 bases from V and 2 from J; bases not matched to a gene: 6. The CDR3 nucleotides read TGTGCCTGGAGTGTAGGGGGCTCTGCGACTAATGAAAAACTGTTTTTT. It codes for CAWSVGGSATNEKLFF.

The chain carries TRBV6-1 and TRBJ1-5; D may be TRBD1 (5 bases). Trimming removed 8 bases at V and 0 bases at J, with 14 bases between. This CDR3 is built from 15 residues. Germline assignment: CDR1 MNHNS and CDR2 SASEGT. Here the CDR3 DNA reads TGTGCCAGCCTAGTTAGGGGCTTTAGCAATCAGCCCCAGCATTTT. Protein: CASLVRGFSNQPQHF.

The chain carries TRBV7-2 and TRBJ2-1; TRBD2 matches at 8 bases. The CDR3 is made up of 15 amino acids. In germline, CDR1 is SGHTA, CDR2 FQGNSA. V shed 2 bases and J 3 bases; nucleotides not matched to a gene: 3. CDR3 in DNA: TGTGCCAGCAGCTTAACTAGCGGCTACTACAATGAGCAGTTCTTC. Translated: CASSLTSGYYNEQFF. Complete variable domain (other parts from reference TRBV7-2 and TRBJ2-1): GAGVSQSPSNKVTEKGKDVELRCDPISGHTALYWYRQSLGQGLEFLIYFQGNSAPDKSGLPSDRFSAERTGGSVSTLTIQRTQQEDSAVYLCASSLTSGYYNEQFFGPGTRLTVL.

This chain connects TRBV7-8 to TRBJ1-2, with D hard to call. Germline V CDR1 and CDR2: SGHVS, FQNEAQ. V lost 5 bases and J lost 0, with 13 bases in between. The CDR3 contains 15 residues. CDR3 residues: CASSHRRETNYGYTF. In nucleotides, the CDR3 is TGTGCCAGCAGCCATCGGAGAGAGACTAACTATGGCTACACCTTC.

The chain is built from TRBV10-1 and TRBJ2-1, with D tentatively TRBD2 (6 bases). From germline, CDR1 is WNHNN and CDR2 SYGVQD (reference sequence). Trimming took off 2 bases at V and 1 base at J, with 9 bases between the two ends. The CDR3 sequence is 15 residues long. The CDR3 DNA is TGCGCCAGCAGTGAGGGAGGGAGGTCCTACAATGAGCAGTTCTTC. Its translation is CASSEGGRSYNEQFF.

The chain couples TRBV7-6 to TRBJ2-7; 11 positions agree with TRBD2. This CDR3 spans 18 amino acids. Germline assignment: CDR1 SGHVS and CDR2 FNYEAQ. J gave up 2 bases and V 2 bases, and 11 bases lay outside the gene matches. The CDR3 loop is CASSLYPLTSGTAYEQYF. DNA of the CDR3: TGTGCCAGCAGCTTATATCCCCTGACTAGCGGGACCGCCTACGAGCAGTACTTC.

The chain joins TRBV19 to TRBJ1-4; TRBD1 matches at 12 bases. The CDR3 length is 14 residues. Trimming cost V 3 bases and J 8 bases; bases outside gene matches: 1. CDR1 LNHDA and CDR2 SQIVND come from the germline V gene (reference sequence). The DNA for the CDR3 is TGTGCCAGTAGTATGGGACAGGGGGCAGAAAAACTGTTTTTT. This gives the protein CASSMGQGAEKLFF.

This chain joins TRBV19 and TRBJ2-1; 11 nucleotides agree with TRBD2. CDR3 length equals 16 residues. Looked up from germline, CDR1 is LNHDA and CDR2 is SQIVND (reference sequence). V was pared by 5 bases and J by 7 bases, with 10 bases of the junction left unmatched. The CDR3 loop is CASSDLSGRARNEQFF. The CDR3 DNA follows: TGTGCCAGTAGTGACCTTAGCGGGAGGGCGAGGAATGAGCAGTTCTTC. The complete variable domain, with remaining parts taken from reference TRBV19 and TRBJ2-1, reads DGGITQSPKYLFRKEGQNVTLSCEQNLNHDAMYWYRQDPGQGLRLIYYSQIVNDFQKGDIAEGYSVSREKKESFPLTVTSAQKNPTAFYLCASSDLSGRARNEQFFGPGTRLTVL.

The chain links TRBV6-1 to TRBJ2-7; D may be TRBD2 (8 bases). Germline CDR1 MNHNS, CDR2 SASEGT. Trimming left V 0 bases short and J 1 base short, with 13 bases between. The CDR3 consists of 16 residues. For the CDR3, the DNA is TGTGCCAGCAGTGAAGCGGGACAGCGGGGGTCCTACGAGCAGTACTTC. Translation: CASSEAGQRGSYEQYF.

The CDR3 coding sequence is TGTGCCAGCAGCTTAAGCCGGGAGCTGTTTTTT. It specifies CASSLSRELFF. The chain joins TRBV7-8 to TRBJ2-2; no firm D call. V was trimmed by 2 bases and J by 9 bases, leaving 4 bases between them. This CDR3 region has 11 residues. Germline assignment: CDR1 SGHVS and CDR2 FQNEAQ.